The next 14 T cell receptor beta chains were all read from a single sample in a study of blood T cell repertoires in COVID-19. The protocol was immunoSEQ multiplex PCR, while the TCRdb copy is restricted to in-frame clones and leaves out a portion. The data show around 290,000 clones, more than 85% seen once. The sample was peripheral blood. The source is a woman aged 25 to 39 with COVID-19, enrolled during active disease.

This clone was counted only a few times. The rearrangement uses TRBV27 and TRBJ2-3, with 9 positions matching TRBD1. V lost 5 bases and J lost 4; bases outside the gene matches: 10. The germline V gene has CDR1 MNHEY and CDR2 SMNVEV (reference sequence). The length of the CDR3 is 16 residues. The CDR3 coding sequence is TGTGCCAGCAGTAGAGGACCGGGACAGGGCGCAGATACGCAGTATTTT. Its translation: CASSRGPGQGADTQYF.

The chain links TRBV7-9 to TRBJ1-5, with 11 positions matching TRBD1. Unmatched junction bases numbered 10, after V lost 5 bases and J lost 4 bases. Germline values: CDR1 SEHNR, CDR2 FQNEAQ (reference sequence). This CDR3 has 17 residues. The CDR3 sequence: CASSRLFGQGANQPQHF. The CDR3 DNA sequence: TGTGCCAGCAGCCGTTTGTTCGGACAGGGGGCGAATCAGCCCCAGCATTTT. The full variable domain, completed using reference TRBV7-9 and TRBJ1-5, is DTGVSQNPRHKITKRGQNVTFRCDPISEHNRLYWYRQTLGQGPEFLTYFQNEAQLEKSRLLSDRFSAERPKGSFSTLEIQRTEQGDSAMYLCASSRLFGQGANQPQHFGDGTRLSIL.

This chain links TRBV7-2 with TRBJ2-7; TRBD2 might be the D (6 bases). Germline CDR1 SGHTA, CDR2 FQGNSA. The CDR3 length is 15 residues. Trimming removed 2 bases at V and 3 bases at J, with 14 bases between. The CDR3: CASSLLAGKYYEQYF. The CDR3 bases are TGTGCCAGCAGCTTACTGGCGGGGAAATACTACGAGCAGTACTTC. Drawing the rest from reference TRBV7-2 and TRBJ2-7, the complete variable domain is GAGVSQSPSNKVTEKGKDVELRCDPISGHTALYWYRQSLGQGLEFLIYFQGNSAPDKSGLPSDRFSAERTGGSVSTLTIQRTQQEDSAVYLCASSLLAGKYYEQYFGPGTRLTVT.

This clone turned up a few times. The chain is built from TRBV4-1 and TRBJ2-1; D is perhaps TRBD1 (5 bases). The V gene's germline CDR1 is MGHRA and CDR2 YSYEKL. The ends were cut back, 0 bases at V and 7 bases at J, with 7 bases in the middle. The CDR3 contains 13 residues. Here the CDR3 DNA reads TGCGCCAGCAGCCAAGATAACAGGAATGAGCAGTTCTTC. Translated: CASSQDNRNEQFF.

The chain joins TRBV10-2 to TRBJ1-6, with 10 bases lining up with TRBD1. This CDR3 contains 15 residues. Germline V gene data show CDR1 as WSHSY and CDR2 as SAAADI. Trimming removed 6 bases from V and 6 bases from J; junction bases left unmatched: 5. The CDR3 coding sequence is TGCGCCAGCAGGGGGACAGGGGCATCTAATTCACCCCTCCACTTT. Amino acid sequence: CASRGTGASNSPLHF.

The CDR3 reads CASRTPGTGGNQPQHF. The CDR3 DNA is TGTGCCAGTAGGACCCCCGGGACAGGGGGCAATCAGCCCCAGCATTTT. The rearrangement links TRBV19 to TRBJ1-5, with 10 bases that match TRBD1. The CDR3 loop spans 16 amino acids. Trimming cost V 6 bases and J 2 bases; bases outside gene matches: 7. Per the germline V gene, CDR1 is LNHDA and CDR2 is SQIVND (reference sequence).

CDR3 coding DNA: TGTGCCAGCAGCCAAGGGGGGACAGGAGTAGGGGAGCTGTTTTTT. Its protein is CASSQGGTGVGELFF. V gene TRBV3-1 (or the pseudogene TRBV3-2) combines with J gene TRBJ2-2; 8 nucleotides align to TRBD1. The junction had 6 bases not matched to a gene; V was cut back by 1 base and J by 8 bases. Germline V gives CDR1 LGHDT, CDR2 YNNKEL (reference sequence). The CDR3 contains 15 residues.

This chain joins TRBV19 and TRBJ1-1; 8 bases map to TRBD1. The germline gives CDR1 LNHDA, CDR2 SQIVND (reference sequence). Losses at the gene ends were 5 bases for V and 8 bases for J; bases not matched to a gene: 16. The CDR3 contains 16 residues. CDR3 in DNA: TGTGCCAGTAGTCCGAGGCCGACAGGGGTTGGGAGAGAAGCTTTCTTT. It codes for CASSPRPTGVGREAFF.

The rearrangement joins TRBV5-4 to TRBJ2-7, with TRBD2 matching over 7 bases. Germline V lookup: CDR1 SGHNT, CDR2 YYREEE (reference sequence). J was trimmed by 4 bases and V by 0 bases; bases with no gene match: 7. The CDR3 is 15 residues long. This CDR3 reads CASSLAGGSGYEQYF. The CDR3 nucleotides read TGTGCCAGCAGCTTGGCCGGGGGGAGTGGGTACGAGCAGTACTTC.

V usage is TRBV5-6 and J usage is TRBJ1-4; D gene uncertain. Germline values: CDR1 SGHDT, CDR2 YYEEEE. The CDR3 extends over 14 amino acids. Trimming took 3 bases from V and 8 from J, leaving 14 bases between them. CDR3 amino acids: CASSSTKWKEKLFF. The CDR3 DNA is TGTGCCAGCAGCTCGACAAAATGGAAGGAAAAACTGTTTTTT.

The chain employs TRBV7-2 and TRBJ2-3; unclear D gene. The germline gives CDR1 SGHTA, CDR2 FQGNSA. The CDR3 length is 14 residues. V lost 2 bases and J lost 1, with 7 bases in between. DNA for the CDR3: TGTGCCAGCAGCTTAATACGAGGCACAGATACGCAGTATTTT. This sequence encodes CASSLIRGTDTQYF.

The count of this clone is one. The chain uses TRBV27 and TRBJ2-7; D unresolved. The CDR3 spans 14 residues. V was pared by 3 bases and J by 4 bases, with 13 bases between. Germline CDR1 and CDR2: MNHEY and SMNVEV (reference sequence). CDR3 amino acids: CASSLGRILYEQYF. CDR3 nucleotide sequence: TGTGCCAGCAGTTTGGGCAGGATTTTGTACGAGCAGTACTTC.

This chain connects TRBV21-1 to TRBJ1-4; no check of the table's D call, TRBD1, against the DNA was made. TRBV21-1 is marked as a pseudogene. The CDR3 sequence is 15 residues long. The CDR3 coding sequence is TGTGCCAGCAGCAAAAACACAGCAACTAATGAAAAACTGTTTTTT. Translating gives CASSKNTATNEKLFF.

This chain links TRBV10-2 with TRBJ1-2; possibly TRBD1 for D (5 bases). Between the trimmed V and J ends, which lost 2 bases and 3 bases, there was a span of 10 bases. This CDR3 region has 14 residues. CDR1 is WSHSY, CDR2 SAAADI, per germline. The CDR3 region has the DNA TGCGCCAGCAGTGAGAGGGGCGCTGACTATGGCTACACCTTC. The encoded protein is CASSERGADYGYTF.